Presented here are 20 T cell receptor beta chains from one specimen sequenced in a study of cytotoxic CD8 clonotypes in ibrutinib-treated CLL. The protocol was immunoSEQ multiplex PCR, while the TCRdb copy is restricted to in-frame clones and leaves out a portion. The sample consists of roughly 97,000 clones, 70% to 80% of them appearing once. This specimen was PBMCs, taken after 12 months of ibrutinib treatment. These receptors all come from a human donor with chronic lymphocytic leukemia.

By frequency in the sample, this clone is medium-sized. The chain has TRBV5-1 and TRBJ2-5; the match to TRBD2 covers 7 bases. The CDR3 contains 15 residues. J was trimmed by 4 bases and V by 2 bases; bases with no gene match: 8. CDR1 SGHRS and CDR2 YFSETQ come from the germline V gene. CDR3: CASSFQGGWGETQYF. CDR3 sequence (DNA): TGCGCCAGCAGCTTCCAGGGAGGGTGGGGAGAGACCCAGTACTTC.

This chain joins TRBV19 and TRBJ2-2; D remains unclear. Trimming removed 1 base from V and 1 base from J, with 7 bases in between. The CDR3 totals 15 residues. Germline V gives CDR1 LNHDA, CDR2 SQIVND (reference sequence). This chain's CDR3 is CASSIALVNTGELFF. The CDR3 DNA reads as TGTGCCAGTAGTATAGCTCTAGTGAACACCGGGGAGCTGTTTTTT.

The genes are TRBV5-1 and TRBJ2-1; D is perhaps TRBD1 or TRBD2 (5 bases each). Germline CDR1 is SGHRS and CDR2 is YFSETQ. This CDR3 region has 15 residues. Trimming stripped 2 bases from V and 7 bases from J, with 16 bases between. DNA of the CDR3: TGCGCCAGCAGCTTAAACCCCGGGACGGAAAATGAGCAGTTCTTC. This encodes CASSLNPGTENEQFF.

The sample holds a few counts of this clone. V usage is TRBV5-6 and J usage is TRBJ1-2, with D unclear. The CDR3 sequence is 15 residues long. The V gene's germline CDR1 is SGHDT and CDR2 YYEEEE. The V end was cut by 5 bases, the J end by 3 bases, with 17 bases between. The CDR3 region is CASSSTSGGDYGYTF. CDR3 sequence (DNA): TGTGCCAGCAGTTCGACCTCTGGAGGTGACTATGGCTACACCTTC.

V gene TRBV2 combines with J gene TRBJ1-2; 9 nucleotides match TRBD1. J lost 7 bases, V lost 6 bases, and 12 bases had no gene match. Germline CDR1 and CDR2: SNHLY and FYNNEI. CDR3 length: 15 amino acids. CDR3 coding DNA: TGTGCCAGCAGAGCCGGACAGGGGCAGGTAGTTGGCTACACCTTC. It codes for CASRAGQGQVVGYTF.

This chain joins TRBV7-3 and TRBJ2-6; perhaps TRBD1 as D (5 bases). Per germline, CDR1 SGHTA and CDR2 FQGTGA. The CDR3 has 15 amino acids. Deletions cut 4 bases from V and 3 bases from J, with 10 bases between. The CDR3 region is CASSSQGVGANVLTF. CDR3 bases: TGTGCCAGCAGCTCCCAAGGGGTTGGGGCCAACGTCCTGACTTTC.

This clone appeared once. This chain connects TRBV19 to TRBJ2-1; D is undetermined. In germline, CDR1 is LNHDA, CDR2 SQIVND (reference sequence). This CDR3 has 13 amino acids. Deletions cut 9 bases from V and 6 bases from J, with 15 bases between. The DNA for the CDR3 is TGTGCCAGCCTTTACCCCGCTAGCAATGAGCAGTTCTTC. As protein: CASLYPASNEQFF.

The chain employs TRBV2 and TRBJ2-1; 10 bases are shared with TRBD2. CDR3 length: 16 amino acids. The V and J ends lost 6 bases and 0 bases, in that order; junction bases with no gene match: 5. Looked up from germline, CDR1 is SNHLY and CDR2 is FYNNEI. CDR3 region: CASSPSGGSSYNEQFF. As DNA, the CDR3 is TGTGCCAGCAGCCCTAGCGGGGGAAGCTCCTACAATGAGCAGTTCTTC.

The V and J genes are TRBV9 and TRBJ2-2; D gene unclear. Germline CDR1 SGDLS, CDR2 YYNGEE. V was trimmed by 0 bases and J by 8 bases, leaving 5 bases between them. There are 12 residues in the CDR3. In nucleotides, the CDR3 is TGTGCCAGCAGCGTAGGTGAGGGGGAGCTGTTTTTT. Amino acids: CASSVGEGELFF. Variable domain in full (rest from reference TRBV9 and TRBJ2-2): DSGVTQTPKHLITATGQRVTLRCSPRSGDLSVYWYQQSLDQGLQFLIQYYNGEERAKGNILERFSAQQFPDLHSELNLSSLELGDSALYFCASSVGEGELFFGEGSRLTVL.

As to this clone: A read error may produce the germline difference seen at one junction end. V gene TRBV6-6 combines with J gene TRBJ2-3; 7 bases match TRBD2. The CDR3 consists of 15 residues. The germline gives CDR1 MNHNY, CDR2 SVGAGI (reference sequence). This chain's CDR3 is CASRPGLPGSVLPRF. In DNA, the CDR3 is TGTGCCAGCAGGCCGGGACTACCAGGGTCGGTTTTGCCCCGTTTT.

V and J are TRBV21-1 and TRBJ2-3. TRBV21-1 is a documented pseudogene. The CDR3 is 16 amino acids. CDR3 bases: TGTGCCAGCAGCCCCCGGGGGCAGGACCGCACAGATACGCAGTATTTT. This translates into CASSPRGQDRTDTQYF.

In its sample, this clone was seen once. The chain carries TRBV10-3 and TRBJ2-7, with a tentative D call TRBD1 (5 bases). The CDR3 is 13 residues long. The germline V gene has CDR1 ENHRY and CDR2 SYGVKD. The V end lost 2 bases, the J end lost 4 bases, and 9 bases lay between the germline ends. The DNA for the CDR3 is TGTGCCATCAGTGAGGGACAAGGGTACGAGCAGTACTTC. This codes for CAISEGQGYEQYF.

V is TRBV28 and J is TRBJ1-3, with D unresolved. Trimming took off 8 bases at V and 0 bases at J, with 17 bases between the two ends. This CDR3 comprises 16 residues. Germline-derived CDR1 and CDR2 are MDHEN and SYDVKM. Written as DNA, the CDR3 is TGTGCCAGCCTCCGTTTATTAGGGATCTCTGGAAACACCATATATTTT. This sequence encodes CASLRLLGISGNTIYF.

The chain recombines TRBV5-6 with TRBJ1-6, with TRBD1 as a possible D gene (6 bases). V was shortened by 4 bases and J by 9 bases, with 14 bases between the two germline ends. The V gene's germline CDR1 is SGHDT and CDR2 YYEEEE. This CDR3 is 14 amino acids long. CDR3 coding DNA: TGTGCCAGCAGCGAACAGGGAGAGGGTTCACCCCTCCACTTT. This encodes CASSEQGEGSPLHF.

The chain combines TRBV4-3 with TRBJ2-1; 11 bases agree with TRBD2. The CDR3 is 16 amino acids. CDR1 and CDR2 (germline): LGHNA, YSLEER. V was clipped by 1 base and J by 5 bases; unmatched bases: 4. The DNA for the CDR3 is TGCGCCAGCAGCCAAGCCGGGACTAGCGGAAACAATGAGCAGTTCTTC. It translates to CASSQAGTSGNNEQFF.

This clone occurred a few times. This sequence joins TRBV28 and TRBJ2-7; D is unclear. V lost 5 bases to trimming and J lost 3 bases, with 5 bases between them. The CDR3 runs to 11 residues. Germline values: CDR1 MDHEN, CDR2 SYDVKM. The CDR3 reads CASSGLYEQYF. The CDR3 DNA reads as TGTGCCAGCAGTGGGCTCTACGAGCAGTACTTC.

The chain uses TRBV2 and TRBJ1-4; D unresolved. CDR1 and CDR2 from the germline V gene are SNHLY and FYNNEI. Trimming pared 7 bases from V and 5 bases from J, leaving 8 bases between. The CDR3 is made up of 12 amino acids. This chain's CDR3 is CASNSRNEKLFF. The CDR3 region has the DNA TGTGCCAGCAATTCGAGAAATGAAAAACTGTTTTTT.

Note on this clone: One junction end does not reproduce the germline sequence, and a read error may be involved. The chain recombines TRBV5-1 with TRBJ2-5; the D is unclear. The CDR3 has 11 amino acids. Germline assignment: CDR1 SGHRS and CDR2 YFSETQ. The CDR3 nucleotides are TGCGCCAGCAGGGCCCAAGAGACCCGGTACTTC. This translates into CASRAQETRYF. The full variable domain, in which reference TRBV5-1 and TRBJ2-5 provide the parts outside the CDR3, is KAGVTQTPRYLIKTRGQQVTLSCSPISGHRSVSWYQQTPGQGLQFLFEYFSETQRNKGNFPGRFSGRQFSNSRSEMNVSTLELGDSALYLCASRAQETRYFGPGTRLLVL.

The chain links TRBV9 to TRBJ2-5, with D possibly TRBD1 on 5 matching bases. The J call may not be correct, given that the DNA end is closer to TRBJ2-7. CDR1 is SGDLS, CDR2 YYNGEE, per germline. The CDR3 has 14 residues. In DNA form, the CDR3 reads TGTGCCAGCAGCGCGGAAGACAGTCCCTACGAGCAGTACTTC. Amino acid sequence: CASSAEDSPYEQYF.

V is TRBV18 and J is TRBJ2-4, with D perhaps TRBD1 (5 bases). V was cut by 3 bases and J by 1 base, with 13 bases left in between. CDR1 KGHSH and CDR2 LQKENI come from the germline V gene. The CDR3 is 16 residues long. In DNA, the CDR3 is TGTGCCAGCTCACCTACCAGGGAAGGGGCCAAAAACATTCAGTACTTC. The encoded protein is CASSPTREGAKNIQYF. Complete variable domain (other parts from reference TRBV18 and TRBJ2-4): NAGVMQNPRHLVRRRGQEARLRCSPMKGHSHVYWYRQLPEEGLKFMVYLQKENIIDESGMPKERFSAEFPKEGPSILRIQQVVRGDSAAYFCASSPTREGAKNIQYFGAGTRLSVL.